The 26 T cell receptor beta chains below all came from one sample that was sequenced in a study of post-analysis software for immune sequencing data. General study findings and limits: Five or six TRBV segments were more frequent in patients than controls; TRBV5-6, TRBV5-1 and TRBV20-1 belonged to this group.

Antigens of these TCRs are unknown. Libraries were made from TCR beta cDNA, and they carried unique molecular identifiers. TCRdb fed the PCR reads into MiXCR, producing one record per CDR3 protein. Of 700,000 to 900,000 distinct CDR3 sequences in the sample, 46% were seen once. Sequenced material: blood. The receptors were gathered from a girl aged 10-17 years with multiple sclerosis.

As for this clonotype: One end of the junction fails to match germline, which may point to a read error. The chain carries TRBV20-1 and TRBJ1-1, with TRBD1 matching over 10 bases. The CDR3 runs to 15 residues. Germline CDR1 reads DFQATT; CDR2 reads SNEGSKA (reference sequence). CDR3 region: CSARDPGQGNTETFF. In DNA, the CDR3 is TGCAGTGCTAGAGATCCGGGACAGGGGAACACTGAAACTTTCTTT.

The chain joins TRBV29-1 to TRBJ2-1; D is unresolved. The CDR3 runs 14 residues. The germline V and J ends were trimmed by 3 bases and 2 bases, with 11 bases remaining between them. Germline CDR1 is SQVTM and CDR2 is ANQGSEA. In DNA, the CDR3 is TGCAGCGTTGAGGTAGAACTCGCCTACAATGAGCAGTTCTTC. Protein product: CSVEVELAYNEQFF.

This clonotype was counted between two and nine times. The genes are TRBV2 and TRBJ1-2; D unresolved. The CDR3 spans 13 residues. The germline V gene encodes CDR1 SNHLY and CDR2 FYNNEI. V was cut by 3 bases and J by 6 bases, with 11 bases left in between. The CDR3 coding sequence is TGTGCCAGCAGTGACGGCGGCACCCATGGCTACACCTTC. This sequence encodes CASSDGGTHGYTF.

This clonotype showed up just a few times. The CDR3 loop is CATKGTGGADTQYF. The CDR3 nucleotides are TGTGCCACCAAAGGGACAGGGGGCGCAGATACGCAGTATTTT. The rearrangement joins TRBV24-1 to TRBJ2-3; 12 nucleotides align to TRBD1. This CDR3 comprises 14 residues. The V gene's germline CDR1 is KGHDR and CDR2 SFDVKD. The J segment lost 4 bases and the V segment lost 8 bases, leaving 3 bases of the junction unmatched.

This clonotype occurred once. This rearrangement joins TRBV3-1 to TRBJ1-4, with a possible D match to TRBD1 (6 bases). This CDR3 spans 15 amino acids. The germline CDR1 and CDR2 sequences are LGHDT and YNNKEL (reference sequence). V lost 4 bases and J 7 bases, leaving 16 bases between the germline ends. CDR3 protein: CASSPRSGASEKLFF. The DNA of the CDR3 is TGTGCCAGCAGCCCGCGGTCGGGGGCAAGTGAAAAACTGTTTTTT.

The chain links TRBV7-8 to TRBJ2-7; D unresolved. CDR1 and CDR2 from the germline V gene are SGHVS and FQNEAQ. This CDR3 contains 15 residues. Trimming cost V 5 bases and J 6 bases, with 20 bases left between them. CDR3 nucleotides: TGTGCCAGCAGCCACTTATTGGTAGACCCGGGCGAGCAGTACTTC. Translating it yields CASSHLLVDPGEQYF.

This chain links TRBV12-3 or TRBV12-4 with TRBJ1-5; the D gene is possibly TRBD1 (5 bases). Trimming cost V 6 bases and J 5 bases, with 14 bases left between them. The CDR3 runs 14 residues. CDR3 loop: CASSPWDGDQPQHF. CDR3 DNA sequence: TGTGCCAGCAGCCCGTGGGACGGAGATCAGCCCCAGCATTTT.

In this sample, this clonotype turned up a few times. V usage is TRBV29-1 and J usage is TRBJ2-1, with 14 bases lining up with TRBD2. The germline gives CDR1 SQVTM, CDR2 ANQGSEA. V was pared by 7 bases and J by 8 bases, with 7 bases of the junction left unmatched. The CDR3 length is 14 residues. The CDR3 DNA sequence: TGCAGCGCCCTCCCGGGACTAGCGGGAGATGAGCAGTTCTTC. Its translation is CSALPGLAGDEQFF.

The chain employs TRBV29-1 and TRBJ2-7; 8 bases line up with TRBD2. The CDR3 is 13 amino acids. Germline V gene sequence: CDR1 SQVTM, CDR2 ANQGSEA. V lost 6 bases and J lost 2; bases outside the gene matches: 6. The CDR3 is CSVSWRGAYEQYF. The DNA for the CDR3 is TGCAGCGTCTCCTGGCGGGGGGCCTACGAGCAGTACTTC.

This clonotype was detected a few times. This chain connects TRBV7-9 to TRBJ2-4, with D perhaps being TRBD1 or TRBD2 (5 bases each). The CDR3 is made up of 13 amino acids. Trimming left V 5 bases short and J 13 bases short, with 18 bases between. CDR1 and CDR2 (germline): SEHNR, FQNEAQ (reference sequence). CDR3 loop: CASSQLIRGEQYF. CDR3 sequence (DNA): TGTGCCAGCAGCCAGCTCATTCGAGGGGAGCAGTACTTC.

A remark on this clonotype: Its ends do not fully match the called genes, so a read error is possible. The chain has TRBV9 and TRBJ2-7; either TRBD1 or TRBD2 may fit D (5 bases each). The CDR3 is made up of 14 amino acids. Germline V gene sequence: CDR1 SGDLS, CDR2 YYNGEE. CDR3 sequence reads: CAGSVGDATYEQYF. CDR3 DNA: TGTGCCGGCAGCGTAGGGGACGCCACCTACGAGCAGTACTTC. The complete variable domain, with remaining parts taken from reference TRBV9 and TRBJ2-7, reads DSGVTQTPKHLITATGQRVTLRCSPRSGDLSVYWYQQSLDQGLQFLIQYYNGEERAKGNILERFSAQQFPDLHSELNLSSLELGDSALYFCAGSVGDATYEQYFGPGTRLTVT.

This clonotype has more than one count but fewer than ten. V gene TRBV6-6 combines with J gene TRBJ2-7; D possibly corresponds to TRBD2 (6 bases). Germline V gene lookup returns CDR1 MNHNY and CDR2 SVGAGI (reference sequence). With 4 bases removed from V and 0 bases from J, the gap between germline ends came to 10 bases. This CDR3 region has 14 residues. CDR3 region: CASSSLGGSYEQYF. As DNA, the CDR3 is TGTGCCAGCAGTTCATTGGGAGGCTCCTACGAGCAGTACTTC.

The CDR3 DNA reads as TGCGCCAGCAGCTTAGCGGGAGGTACCGAGCAGTACTTC. Protein: CASSLAGGTEQYF. The chain has TRBV5-1 and TRBJ2-7; 9 nucleotides agree with TRBD2. V lost 2 bases and J lost 6; bases outside the gene matches: 3. This CDR3 has 13 residues. Per germline, CDR1 SGHRS and CDR2 YFSETQ.

This clonotype has more than one count but fewer than ten. J is TRBJ1-5 and V is TRBV12-3 or TRBV12-4; D gene uncertain. Trimming stripped 6 bases from V and 3 bases from J, with 6 bases between. This CDR3 comprises 12 residues. The CDR3 DNA follows: TGTGCCAGCAGACCAGACAATCAGCCCCAGCATTTT. Translation: CASRPDNQPQHF.

The V and J genes are TRBV7-3 and TRBJ2-7; D might be TRBD2 (6 bases). CDR3 length: 15 residues. Per the germline V gene, CDR1 is SGHTA and CDR2 is FQGTGA. V lost 0 bases and J lost 4, with 13 bases in between. The CDR3: CASSLTGGGIYEQYF. CDR3 DNA: TGTGCCAGCAGCTTAACTGGGGGAGGCATATACGAGCAGTACTTC.

The chain has TRBV4-3 and TRBJ2-7; 9 bases map to TRBD2. This CDR3 region has 18 residues. Germline CDR1 is LGHNA and CDR2 is YSLEER. V gave up 3 bases and J gave up 2 bases; unmatched junction bases: 14. This CDR3 reads CASSHDMTSGGPTYEQYF. CDR3 DNA: TGCGCCAGCAGCCACGATATGACTAGCGGAGGCCCTACCTACGAGCAGTACTTC.

J is TRBJ2-7 and V is TRBV6-2 or TRBV6-3; D may be TRBD2 (5 bases). V was cut by 6 bases and J by 3 bases, with 12 bases left in between. This CDR3 is built from 13 residues. The germline V gene has CDR1 MNHEY and CDR2 SVGEGT. The CDR3 nucleotides read TGTGCCAGCAGACCTGACGGAGGCTACGAGCAGTACTTC. Translation: CASRPDGGYEQYF.

V usage is TRBV29-1 and J usage is TRBJ1-4; TRBD1 might be the D (5 bases). The CDR3 is 13 residues long. V lost 7 bases and J 10 bases, leaving 19 bases between the germline ends. CDR1 and CDR2 (germline): SQVTM, ANQGSEA. The CDR3 DNA reads as TGCAGCGCTCGAGAAGGGGCCGAGGGAAAACTGTTTTTT. Translation gives CSAREGAEGKLFF.

This clonotype showed up just a few times. In DNA, the CDR3 is TGCAGTGCAGCCCTGGGGCTAGCGGGAGTAGATACGCAGTATTTT. This encodes CSAALGLAGVDTQYF. This chain links TRBV20-1 with TRBJ2-3; 10 positions match TRBD2. The germline V gene encodes CDR1 DFQATT and CDR2 SNEGSKA (reference sequence). CDR3 length: 15 residues. V dropped 6 bases and J dropped 5; count of bases not matched to a gene: 11.

This rearrangement joins TRBV18 to TRBJ2-3; 13 bases align to TRBD2. CDR1 is KGHSH, CDR2 LQKENI, per germline. Trimming took 0 bases from V and 5 from J; bases not matched to a gene: 2. The CDR3 totals 16 residues. The CDR3 region is CASSPPTSGRKDTQYF. The DNA of the CDR3 is TGTGCCAGCTCACCACCGACTAGCGGGAGGAAAGATACGCAGTATTTT.

The genes are TRBV5-1 and TRBJ2-2, with 8 positions matching TRBD1. The CDR3 runs 14 residues. The J segment lost 4 bases and the V segment lost 4 bases, leaving 3 bases of the junction unmatched. Germline V gene data show CDR1 as SGHRS and CDR2 as YFSETQ. As DNA, the CDR3 is TGCGCCAGCAGCCCCCAGGGGGCCACCGGGGAGCTGTTTTTT. This gives the protein CASSPQGATGELFF.

In this sample, this clonotype turned up a few times. V gene TRBV20-1 combines with J gene TRBJ2-7; D is ambiguous. Trimming cost V 5 bases and J 3 bases, with 8 bases left between them. Germline assignment: CDR1 DFQATT and CDR2 SNEGSKA (reference sequence). This CDR3 contains 11 residues. The CDR3: CSAAGRYEQYF. The CDR3, as DNA: TGCAGTGCTGCCGGCCGCTACGAGCAGTACTTC.

This clonotype was seen only a few times. The chain uses TRBV24-1 and TRBJ2-5; D is unresolved. The V gene's germline CDR1 is KGHDR and CDR2 SFDVKD. CDR3 size: 13 residues. The V gene lost 5 bases and the J gene lost 5 bases, with 11 bases spanning the gap. The CDR3 sequence: CATSALGLETQYF. The CDR3 region has the DNA TGTGCCACCAGTGCCCTTGGTTTGGAGACCCAGTACTTC.

CDR3 protein: CASRRQRGAEYF. For the CDR3, the DNA is TGTGCCAGCAGACGACAAAGGGGGGCCGAGTACTTC. The J gene is TRBJ2-5, the V gene TRBV6-5; TRBD1 or TRBD2 may be the D gene (6 bases each). V lost 6 bases to trimming and J lost 12 bases, with 17 bases between them. CDR3 size: 12 residues. In germline, CDR1 is MNHEY, CDR2 SVGAGI.

The chain joins TRBV27 to TRBJ2-7; D ambiguous. Trimming took off 2 bases at V and 0 bases at J, with 8 bases between the two ends. Per the germline V gene, CDR1 is MNHEY and CDR2 is SMNVEV (reference sequence). The CDR3 extends over 14 amino acids. CDR3 region: CASSLKPLSYEQYF. CDR3 DNA sequence: TGTGCCAGCAGTTTAAAGCCACTCTCCTACGAGCAGTACTTC.

This clonotype came up a few times. The rearrangement uses TRBV13 and TRBJ2-7; D might be TRBD1 or TRBD2, each matching 6 bases. V was pared by 5 bases and J by 3 bases, with 14 bases between. The CDR3 totals 14 residues. Per the germline V gene, CDR1 is PRHDT and CDR2 is FYEKMQ (reference sequence). In nucleotides, the CDR3 is TGTGCCAGCAGCCCAAGGGGGGCTGACTACGAGCAGTACTTC. Its protein product is CASSPRGADYEQYF.